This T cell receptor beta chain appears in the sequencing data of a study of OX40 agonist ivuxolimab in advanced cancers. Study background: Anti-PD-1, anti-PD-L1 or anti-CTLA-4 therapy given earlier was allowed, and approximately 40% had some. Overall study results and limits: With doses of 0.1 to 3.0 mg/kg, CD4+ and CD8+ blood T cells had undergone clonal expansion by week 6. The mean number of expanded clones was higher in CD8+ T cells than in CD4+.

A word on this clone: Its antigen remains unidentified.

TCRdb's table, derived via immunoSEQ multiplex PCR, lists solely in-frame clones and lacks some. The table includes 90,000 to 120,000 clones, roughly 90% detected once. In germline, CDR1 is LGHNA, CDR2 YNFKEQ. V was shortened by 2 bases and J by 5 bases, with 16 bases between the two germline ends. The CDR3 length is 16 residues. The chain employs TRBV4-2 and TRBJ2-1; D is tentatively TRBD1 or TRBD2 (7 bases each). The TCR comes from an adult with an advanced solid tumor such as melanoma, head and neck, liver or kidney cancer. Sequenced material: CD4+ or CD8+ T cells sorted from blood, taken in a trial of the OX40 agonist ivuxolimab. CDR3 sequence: CASSQNRGGINNEQFF. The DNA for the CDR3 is TGTGCCAGCAGCCAAAACAGGGGAGGGATAAACAATGAGCAGTTCTTC.